These 5 T cell receptor beta chains came from one sample sequenced in a study of blood T cell repertoires in COVID-19. Some clones are missing from TCRdb's copy, which holds only in-frame ones; the method was immunoSEQ multiplex PCR. Here the sample spans approximately 400,000 clones, 80% to 90% being singletons. Sequencing was done on a sample of peripheral blood. These receptors came from a man aged 40-49 years with acute or convalescent COVID-19.

This sequence joins TRBV14 and TRBJ2-1, with TRBD1 identical over 9 bases. The V gene's germline CDR1 is SGHDN and CDR2 FVKESK. J was trimmed by 7 bases and V by 0 bases; bases with no gene match: 4. The CDR3 contains 15 residues. The CDR3 here is CASSQDGQGRNEQFF. The CDR3 bases are TGTGCCAGCAGCCAAGATGGACAGGGGAGGAATGAGCAGTTCTTC.

V usage is TRBV10-3 and J usage is TRBJ2-6; no reliable D call. Deletions cut 4 bases from V and 2 bases from J, with 21 bases between. The CDR3 is made up of 19 amino acids. From germline, CDR1 is ENHRY and CDR2 SYGVKD. The CDR3 sequence: CAISVLRVVKRPGANVLTF. The CDR3 region has the DNA TGTGCCATCAGTGTTCTCCGGGTTGTAAAACGGCCTGGGGCCAACGTCCTGACTTTC.

The rearrangement joins TRBV6-5 to TRBJ2-1; 12 bases align to TRBD2. The germline V gene encodes CDR1 MNHEY and CDR2 SVGAGI. There are 15 residues in the CDR3. Trimming at V came to 6 bases and at J to 2 bases, leaving 2 bases not matched to a gene. For the CDR3, the DNA is TGTGCCAGCAGCCGGACTAGCGGGACCTACAATGAGCAGTTCTTC. This translates into CASSRTSGTYNEQFF.

The chain recombines TRBV28 with TRBJ1-2, with 9 bases matching TRBD1. Germline values: CDR1 MDHEN, CDR2 SYDVKM. The CDR3 is 17 amino acids. After removal of 3 bases from V and 1 base from J, the junction contained 9 bases not matched to a gene. The CDR3 DNA follows: TGTGCCAGCAGTTTCACGGACAGGGGCCGCCATAACTATGGCTACACCTTC. Its protein product is CASSFTDRGRHNYGYTF.

This clone came up once. V and J are TRBV10-1 and TRBJ2-1; 11 bases are a match to TRBD1. Trimming took 6 bases from V and 7 from J; bases not matched to a gene: 11. Germline V gives CDR1 WNHNN, CDR2 SYGVQD (reference sequence). CDR3 size: 16 residues. The CDR3 bases are TGCGCCAGCAGCTCAATGTGGGACAGGGGGGCGAATGAGCAGTTCTTC. It yields the protein CASSSMWDRGANEQFF.